One sample yielded the 26 T cell receptor beta chains listed below, sequenced in a study of blood T cell repertoires in COVID-19. Clones were sequenced by immunoSEQ multiplex PCR, and TCRdb holds only the in-frame ones, with some missing. The sample yields 350,000 to 450,000 clones, 91% seen once. The sample was PBMCs or T cells enriched from blood (not recorded which). The receptors were gathered from a woman between 40 and 55 years old who had been exposed to COVID-19.

The chain combines TRBV2 with TRBJ1-5; no clear D. Germline V gene lookup returns CDR1 SNHLY and CDR2 FYNNEI. With 5 bases removed from V and 7 bases from J, the gap between germline ends came to 15 bases. The CDR3 is 14 residues long. The CDR3 DNA is TGTGCCAGCAGTACAGCCCTACCGGGGCAGCCCCAGCATTTT. This encodes CASSTALPGQPQHF.

The rearrangement links TRBV6-4 to TRBJ2-5; 8 nucleotides match TRBD2. Germline assignment: CDR1 MRHNA and CDR2 SNTAGT. V lost 4 bases, J lost 4 bases, and 8 bases stayed unmatched. The CDR3 has 15 residues. CDR3 protein: CASSATGGHIETQYF. Here the CDR3 DNA reads TGTGCCAGCAGTGCAACGGGGGGGCACATAGAGACCCAGTACTTC.

The gene calls are TRBV6-5 and TRBJ1-1, with 7 nucleotides matching TRBD1. The germline V gene encodes CDR1 MNHEY and CDR2 SVGAGI. J gave up 1 base and V 5 bases, and 4 bases lay outside the gene matches. The CDR3 has 14 residues. The CDR3 DNA follows: TGTGCCAGCAGTCGGGACAGACAGAACACTGAAGCTTTCTTT. Its protein is CASSRDRQNTEAFF.

The chain links TRBV6-1 to TRBJ2-7; 10 positions agree with TRBD1. The CDR3 totals 15 residues. CDR1 is MNHNS, CDR2 SASEGT, per germline. V dropped 3 bases and J dropped 7; count of bases not matched to a gene: 9. DNA of the CDR3: TGTGCCAGCAGTGATCCGAGACAGGGGGCGCGGGAGCAGTACTTC. Residues: CASSDPRQGAREQYF.

CDR3 in DNA: TGTGCCAGCAGCAAAGGTCCCGGGACAGGGAACACTGAAGCTTTCTTT. It yields the protein CASSKGPGTGNTEAFF. V gene TRBV11-2 combines with J gene TRBJ1-1; the match to TRBD1 covers 8 bases. V lost 5 bases, J lost 1 base, and 9 bases stayed unmatched. The germline V gene encodes CDR1 SGHAT and CDR2 FQNNGV. This CDR3 is 16 amino acids long.

The gene calls are TRBV2 and TRBJ1-1; no clear D gene. The CDR3 is 12 residues long. Per germline, CDR1 SNHLY and CDR2 FYNNEI. V lost 6 bases, J lost 0 bases, and 5 bases lay in between. DNA of the CDR3: TGTGCCAGCAGGCGCATGAACACTGAAGCTTTCTTT. This sequence encodes CASRRMNTEAFF.

This clone was seen a handful of times. This chain links TRBV5-4 with TRBJ2-7, with D hard to call. Germline CDR1 is SGHNT and CDR2 is YYREEE (reference sequence). With 2 bases removed from V and 7 bases from J, the gap between germline ends came to 10 bases. This CDR3 has 12 residues. The CDR3 region is CASSLPHEEQYF. The CDR3 DNA is TGTGCCAGCAGCTTACCACATGAAGAGCAGTACTTC.

V and J are TRBV7-8 and TRBJ1-3, with D hard to call. Trimming shortened V by 5 bases and J by 2 bases, and 10 bases separated the two germline ends. The germline gives CDR1 SGHVS, CDR2 FQNEAQ. This CDR3 has 14 amino acids. The CDR3 loop reads CASSPKRTGNTIYF. CDR3 coding DNA: TGTGCCAGCAGCCCCAAGAGGACTGGAAACACCATATATTTT.

A note on this clone: The sample contains more than one DNA sequence encoding this CDR3. The chain links TRBV6-5 to TRBJ1-5, with D perhaps matching TRBD1 (5 bases). V was clipped by 6 bases and J by 0 bases, with 9 bases between them. Germline loops: CDR1 MNHEY, CDR2 SVGAGI. The length of the CDR3 is 14 residues. The CDR3 nucleotides are TGTGCCAGCAGCCGGGGGGGTAGCAATCAGCCCCAGCATTTT. Encoded protein: CASSRGGSNQPQHF.

The rearrangement joins TRBV7-2 to TRBJ2-1; possibly TRBD2 for D (6 bases). Trimming removed 5 bases at V and 7 bases at J, with 15 bases between. CDR3 length: 14 amino acids. Germline V lookup: CDR1 SGHTA, CDR2 FQGNSA. The CDR3 loop reads CASSPKGGQNEQFF. The CDR3 DNA is TGTGCCAGCAGCCCTAAAGGAGGGCAGAATGAGCAGTTCTTC.

This chain's CDR3 is CASSRVLNTEAFF. The CDR3 region has the DNA TGTGCCAGTAGCAGGGTCTTGAACACTGAAGCTTTCTTT. The rearrangement links TRBV19 to TRBJ1-1; maybe TRBD1 (5 bases). With 6 bases removed from V and 0 bases from J, the gap between germline ends came to 8 bases. Per germline, CDR1 LNHDA and CDR2 SQIVND (reference sequence). The CDR3 loop spans 13 amino acids. Looking up the rest from reference TRBV19 and TRBJ1-1 gives the full variable domain: DGGITQSPKYLFRKEGQNVTLSCEQNLNHDAMYWYRQDPGQGLRLIYYSQIVNDFQKGDIAEGYSVSREKKESFPLTVTSAQKNPTAFYLCASSRVLNTEAFFGQGTRLTVV.

The chain joins TRBV30 to TRBJ1-3; D is unclear. This CDR3 spans 12 amino acids. V was shortened by 2 bases and J by 4 bases, with 6 bases between the two germline ends. CDR1 is GTSNPN, CDR2 SVGIG, per germline (reference sequence). CDR3 residues: CAWSLGGNTIYF. The CDR3 DNA is TGTGCCTGGAGTTTGGGCGGAAACACCATATATTTT.

The chain combines TRBV5-1 with TRBJ1-4, with D perhaps TRBD1 (6 bases). V lost 4 bases and J lost 0, with 13 bases in between. This CDR3 region has 16 residues. Germline assignment: CDR1 SGHRS and CDR2 YFSETQ. CDR3 nucleotides: TGCGCCAGCAGCCGACGACAGGCTGCAACTAATGAAAAACTGTTTTTT. This translates into CASSRRQAATNEKLFF.

The chain uses TRBV9 and TRBJ2-1; no clear D. Germline V gene data show CDR1 as SGDLS and CDR2 as YYNGEE. The CDR3 is 16 residues long. V lost 4 bases to trimming and J lost 4 bases, with 18 bases between them. CDR3: CASSPPAGRRYNEQFF. The CDR3, as DNA: TGTGCCAGCAGCCCCCCAGCAGGCAGAAGATACAATGAGCAGTTCTTC.

This clone appeared a single time. The V gene is TRBV30, the J gene TRBJ1-1; the D is unclear. Germline values: CDR1 GTSNPN, CDR2 SVGIG (reference sequence). The CDR3 totals 13 residues. Trimming shortened V by 0 bases and J by 4 bases, and 9 bases separated the two germline ends. CDR3 DNA sequence: TGTGCCTGGAGTGTTTTTCGGGGCACTGAAGCTTTCTTT. This codes for CAWSVFRGTEAFF. Full variable domain (remainder filled in from reference TRBV30 and TRBJ1-1): SQTIHQWPATLVQPVGSPLSLECTVEGTSNPNLYWYRQAAGRGLQLLFYSVGIGQISSEVPQNLSASRPQDRQFILSSKKLLLSDSGFYLCAWSVFRGTEAFFGQGTRLTVV.

The chain has TRBV19 and TRBJ1-5; D is perhaps TRBD1 (5 bases). The CDR3 is 15 residues long. Deletions cut 7 bases from V and 1 base from J, with 14 bases between. Germline V gene lookup returns CDR1 LNHDA and CDR2 SQIVND (reference sequence). The CDR3 is CASIPSRVSNQPQHF. As DNA, the CDR3 is TGTGCCAGTATCCCATCCAGGGTCAGCAATCAGCCCCAGCATTTT.

V and J are TRBV25-1 and TRBJ1-2; possible D gene TRBD1, 6 bases. The CDR3 is made up of 17 amino acids. Between the trimmed V and J ends, which lost 2 bases and 7 bases, there was a span of 23 bases. CDR1 and CDR2 from the germline V gene are MGHDK and SYGVNS. The chain's CDR3 is CASSEKERGLFLSGYTF. The CDR3 DNA follows: TGTGCCAGCAGTGAAAAGGAGCGGGGGCTTTTTCTTAGTGGCTACACCTTC.

J is TRBJ1-1 and V is TRBV5-8; D gene uncertain. Germline CDR1 is SGHTS and CDR2 is YDEGEE. The CDR3 extends over 13 amino acids. V was shortened by 3 bases and J by 5 bases, with 11 bases between the two germline ends. CDR3 bases: TGTGCCAGCAGCTGGGCCGGCTCAACTGAAGCTTTCTTT. Protein sequence: CASSWAGSTEAFF.

V and J are TRBV19 and TRBJ1-1; D gene uncertain. V was clipped by 7 bases and J by 2 bases, with 20 bases between them. In germline, CDR1 is LNHDA, CDR2 SQIVND (reference sequence). CDR3 length: 16 residues. The CDR3 nucleotides are TGTGCCAGTAACGGGCGGCGCGGGCAGTTAAACACTGAAGCTTTCTTT. Residues: CASNGRRGQLNTEAFF.

This clone showed up just a few times. The chain employs TRBV7-9 and TRBJ2-7; D gene unclear. V lost 3 bases and J lost 4, with 13 bases in between. The CDR3 length is 14 residues. Germline assignment: CDR1 SEHNR and CDR2 FQNEAQ (reference sequence). CDR3 nucleotide sequence: TGTGCCAGCAGCTTCGCCGGGTCCTCTTACGAGCAGTACTTC. This sequence encodes CASSFAGSSYEQYF.

The rearrangement uses TRBV18 and TRBJ1-1; D might be TRBD1 (6 bases). V lost 3 bases and J 3 bases, leaving 8 bases between the germline ends. CDR1 and CDR2 (germline): KGHSH, LQKENI. The CDR3 totals 13 residues. CDR3 bases: TGTGCCAGCTCACCTAAGGGGGACACTGAAGCTTTCTTT. It specifies CASSPKGDTEAFF.

The rearrangement joins TRBV7-9 to TRBJ1-5, with TRBD1 identical over 7 bases. The junction had 9 bases not matched to a gene; V was cut back by 4 bases and J by 6 bases. CDR1 and CDR2 (germline): SEHNR, FQNEAQ (reference sequence). The CDR3 has 15 amino acids. The CDR3 coding sequence is TGTGCCAGCAGCTCCGACAGGGAGAGGGGTCAGCCCCAGCATTTT. The encoded protein is CASSSDRERGQPQHF.

CDR3 nucleotide sequence: TGTGCCTGGAGTCGGACAGGGATGGCTGAAGCTTTCTTT. Amino acids: CAWSRTGMAEAFF. The chain combines TRBV30 with TRBJ1-1; TRBD1 matches at 8 bases. CDR1 and CDR2 from the germline V gene are GTSNPN and SVGIG (reference sequence). This CDR3 has 13 residues. J was trimmed by 6 bases and V by 2 bases; bases with no gene match: 5.

The CDR3 region has the DNA TGTGCCAGCAGTTACGCGCCAGGGGGTGTGGGCACTGAAGCTTTCTTT. Its protein product is CASSYAPGGVGTEAFF. The rearrangement links TRBV6-5 to TRBJ1-1, with 7 nucleotides matching TRBD1. J gave up 4 bases and V 2 bases, and 10 bases lay outside the gene matches. The CDR3 sequence is 16 residues long. Per the germline V gene, CDR1 is MNHEY and CDR2 is SVGAGI.

This clone was seen more than once but under ten times. The J gene is TRBJ1-6, the V gene TRBV6-4; D remains ambiguous. Trimming cost V 6 bases and J 0 bases, with 3 bases left between them. This CDR3 comprises 13 residues. CDR1 MRHNA and CDR2 SNTAGT come from the germline V gene. The CDR3 DNA follows: TGTGCCAGCAGCAGCTCCTATAATTCACCCCTCCACTTT. Amino acids: CASSSSYNSPLHF.

The J gene is TRBJ1-2, the V gene TRBV3-1 (or the pseudogene TRBV3-2); D is perhaps TRBD1 (5 bases). Germline V gene data show CDR1 as LGHDT and CDR2 as YNNKEL (reference sequence). The CDR3 covers 14 residues. V lost 3 bases and J 5 bases, leaving 13 bases between the germline ends. The CDR3 loop is CASSQGRGNYGYTF. CDR3 bases: TGTGCCAGCAGCCAGGGGAGGGGAAATTATGGCTACACCTTC.